These T cell receptor beta chains were read from a single sample in a study of technical replicates of blood from several donors. The data were produced by immunoSEQ multiplex PCR, yet TCRdb's version contains in-frame clones alone and is incomplete. In the table there are approximately 50,000 clones, around 94% of which are singletons. The sequenced sample was T cells isolated from PBMCs. All receptors come from a human donor in good health. CDR3s include the opening cysteine and the closing phenylalanine or tryptophan. A D gene is named only where the DNA matches it firmly. The size entry is marked missing in some rows and otherwise reads once, few, many or a size class.

V	size	D	J	DNA	CDR3
TRBV7-3	few	NA	TRBJ1-1	TGTGCCAGCAGCTTAAGTGAGTTAACTGAAGCTTTCTTT	CASSLSELTEAFF
TRBV28	NA	NA	TRBJ2-1	TGTGCCAGCAGTTTGTCCACTAGCTTTGGAAATGAGCAGTTCTTC	CASSLSTSFGNEQFF
TRBV11-2	NA	NA	TRBJ1-2	TGTGCCAGCAGCCAAGAGCGGGGTTCTAACTATGGCTACACCTTC	CASSQERGSNYGYTF
TRBV6-5	NA	NA	TRBJ2-1	TGTGCCAGCAGTCAGGGCGTTGAGCAGTTCTTC	CASSQGVEQFF
TRBV10-1	NA	NA	TRBJ2-3	TGCGCCAGCAGTGACGGGACAAGGAGCACAGATACGCAGTATTTT	CASSDGTRSTDTQYF
TRBV9	NA	TRBD2	TRBJ2-1	TGTGCCAGCAGCGTATATGCGGGAGGTGAGCAGTTCTTC	CASSVYAGGEQFF
TRBV5-4	NA	NA	TRBJ1-2	TGTGCCAGCAGATTACGGGAGAACTATGGCTACACCTTC	CASRLRENYGYTF
TRBV5-6	NA	NA	TRBJ2-1	TGTGCCAGCAGCTTGGGTCGAGCGGTAGGTGAGCAGTTCTTC	CASSLGRAVGEQFF
TRBV11-2	once	TRBD2	TRBJ2-1	TGTGCCAGCAGGGACGTTCTAGCGGGAGGTAGGGGCAATGAGCAGTTCTTC	CASRDVLAGGRGNEQFF
TRBV28	NA	TRBD2	TRBJ2-5	TGTGCCAGCAGTTTACCCCCTAGCGGGGTCGGCCAGTACTTC	CASSLPPSGVGQYF
TRBV7-8	NA	NA	TRBJ1-1	TGTGCCAGCAGCTTAGGCGGCCGGGGATCTGAAGCTTTCTTT	CASSLGGRGSEAFF
TRBV5-1	once	TRBD2	TRBJ2-5	TGCGCCAGCAGCTTGTGGACTAGCCCCCAAGAGACCCAGTACTTC	CASSLWTSPQETQYF
TRBV5-1	NA	NA	TRBJ2-5	TGCGCCAGCAGCAGACCCGAGGGGGTGGAGACCCAGTACTTC	CASSRPEGVETQYF
TRBV13	NA	NA	TRBJ1-5	TGTGCCAGCAGCTGGCGGCAGGGGAATCAGCCCCAGCATTTT	CASSWRQGNQPQHF
TRBV10-3	NA	TRBD2	TRBJ2-7	TGTGCCATCAGGCCGACTAGCGGGCTTGGGGACGAGCAGTACTTC	CAIRPTSGLGDEQYF
TRBV5-1	NA	TRBD1	TRBJ2-1	TGCGCCAGCAGCCTACGCGGACAGGGTCACCACAATGAGCAGTTCTTC	CASSLRGQGHHNEQFF
TRBV29-1	NA	NA	TRBJ1-2	TGCAGCGTTGAAATGTTGATAGTTGGCTACACCTTC	CSVEMLIVGYTF
TRBV6-5	few	NA	TRBJ2-5	TGTGCCAGCAGTTATAACGTGCAGGGAGGCCAAGAGACCCAGTACTTC	CASSYNVQGGQETQYF
TRBV5-5	NA	NA	TRBJ2-6	TGTGCCAGCAGCTTGGTGTCCCAGGGCCTCTCTGGGGCCAACGTCCTGACTTTC	CASSLVSQGLSGANVLTF
TRBV5-4	NA	NA	TRBJ1-5	TGTGCCAGCAGCGCGGTTCCGAATCAGCCCCAGCATTTT	CASSAVPNQPQHF
TRBV6-6	NA	TRBD1	TRBJ1-1	TGTGCCAGCAGCCGACAGGGCGAAGCTTTCTTT	CASSRQGEAFF
TRBV9	NA	TRBD1	TRBJ1-1	TGTGCCAGCAGCGCGGGAGGCACAGGGACAGGGTTTGGAGCTTTCTTT	CASSAGGTGTGFGAFF
TRBV7-6	NA	TRBD2	TRBJ2-7	TGTGCCAGCAGCTTAGGTGGGAGGGCCCGGTTGGTGGGCCCCCTTTCCTACTACGAGCAGTACTTC	CASSLGGRARLVGPLSYYEQYF
TRBV5-1	NA	TRBD1	TRBJ2-7	TGCGCCAGCAGCTTGGAGGACAGGGAGGTGGAAGAGCAGTACTTC	CASSLEDREVEEQYF
TRBV10-3	NA	NA	TRBJ2-1	TGTGCCATCAGTGCGGACAATGAGCAGTTCTTC	CAISADNEQFF
TRBV9	NA	NA	TRBJ1-2	TGTGCCAGCAGCGTATTTTCGGCAGGAACTAACTATGGCTACACCTTC	CASSVFSAGTNYGYTF
TRBV7-9	NA	TRBD2	TRBJ2-1	TGTGCCAGCAGCCTCGGGACTAGCGGGACCAATGAGCAGTTCTTC	CASSLGTSGTNEQFF
TRBV28	NA	TRBD2	TRBJ2-5	TGTGCCAGCAGTTCACCCACTAGCGGGATCCTACAAGAGACCCAGTACTTC	CASSSPTSGILQETQYF
TRBV6-6	NA	TRBD2	TRBJ2-5	TGTGCCAGCAGTTACTCGCTAGCGGGGGACCAAGAGACCCAGTACTTC	CASSYSLAGDQETQYF
TRBV6-5	NA	NA	TRBJ1-4	TGTGCCAGCAGTTACTCGACGGGGGGCAATGAAAAACTGTTTTTT	CASSYSTGGNEKLFF
TRBV7-9	NA	NA	TRBJ1-2	TGTGCCAGCAGAAACCGACAGGAAAGTGATGATGGCTACACCTTC	CASRNRQESDDGYTF